This TCR beta chain came from a study of T cells after somatic rescue of genetic block. The table came from immunoSEQ multiplex PCR; TCRdb's copy has only in-frame clones and leaves some out. Of approximately 16,000 clones in the sample, approximately 70% were seen once. There are a few counts of this clone. Germline lookup yields CDR1 ENHRY and CDR2 SYGVKD. V was clipped by 4 bases and J by 3 bases; unmatched bases: 10. The CDR3 has 16 residues. The sequencing sample was made of peripheral blood mononuclear cells (PBMCs). This TCR derives from a man aged 18 to 30. The J gene is TRBJ2-3, the V gene TRBV10-3; 7 nucleotides agree with TRBD1. The CDR3 DNA is TGTGCCATCAGTGGGGACGGCCTACAGGGGACAGATACGCAGTATTTT. Translation gives CAISGDGLQGTDTQYF.